The sequence of this T cell receptor (beta chain) was determined in a study of cytomegalovirus exposure and HLA in healthy donors. There are a few counts of this clone. Its specificity is unknown. Study outcomes and limitations: Most TCR sequences were rare, but some public TCRs occurred in many donors. In a later analysis, at a false discovery rate of 0.05, under 20,000 TCR beta sequences were associated with HLA alleles.

60 Vbeta and 13 Jbeta primers were used in PCR. Sequenced by immunoSEQ multiplex PCR; TCRdb stores in-frame clones only, minus some. Of some 160,000 clones detected, 60% to 80% appear once; the ten largest clones hold around 2.3%. When sampled, the donors appeared nominally healthy, though they likely had unrecorded immune exposures. The CDR3 covers 14 residues. Germline CDR1 reads LGHNA; CDR2 reads YSLEER. The rearrangement joins TRBV4-3 to TRBJ2-5, with 9 bases fitting TRBD1. The end of the DNA fits TRBJ2-7 better, so the J call may be wrong. The sequence was collected from a man aged 45 to 65 in good health and CMV-seropositive. Sequenced sample: PBMCs. CDR3 region: CASSPMDRGNEQYF. The CDR3 DNA is TGCGCCAGCAGCCCAATGGACAGGGGCAACGAGCAGTACTTC.